Detailed here is one T cell receptor beta chain. This sample was taken from a study of shared clonotypes between healthy human individuals. Measured with immunoSEQ multiplex PCR; TCRdb has only the in-frame clones, and not every one. The sample has hundreds of thousands of clones, 55% to 75% seen once. This CDR3 has 15 residues. Germline CDR1 MNHEY, CDR2 SVGAGI. V trimming: 6 bases; J trimming: 3 bases; junction bases outside the gene matches: 9. This clonotype was sampled from a woman aged 25 to 39 in good health. The sequencing sample was made of memory CD4+ T cells sorted from blood. Described subset: CD45RA-negative fraction. The rearrangement links TRBV6-5 to TRBJ2-7, with TRBD1 matching 9 bases. The CDR3 loop reads CASRRGQGTHYEQYF. The DNA of the CDR3 is TGTGCCAGCAGACGTGGACAGGGGACCCACTACGAGCAGTACTTC.